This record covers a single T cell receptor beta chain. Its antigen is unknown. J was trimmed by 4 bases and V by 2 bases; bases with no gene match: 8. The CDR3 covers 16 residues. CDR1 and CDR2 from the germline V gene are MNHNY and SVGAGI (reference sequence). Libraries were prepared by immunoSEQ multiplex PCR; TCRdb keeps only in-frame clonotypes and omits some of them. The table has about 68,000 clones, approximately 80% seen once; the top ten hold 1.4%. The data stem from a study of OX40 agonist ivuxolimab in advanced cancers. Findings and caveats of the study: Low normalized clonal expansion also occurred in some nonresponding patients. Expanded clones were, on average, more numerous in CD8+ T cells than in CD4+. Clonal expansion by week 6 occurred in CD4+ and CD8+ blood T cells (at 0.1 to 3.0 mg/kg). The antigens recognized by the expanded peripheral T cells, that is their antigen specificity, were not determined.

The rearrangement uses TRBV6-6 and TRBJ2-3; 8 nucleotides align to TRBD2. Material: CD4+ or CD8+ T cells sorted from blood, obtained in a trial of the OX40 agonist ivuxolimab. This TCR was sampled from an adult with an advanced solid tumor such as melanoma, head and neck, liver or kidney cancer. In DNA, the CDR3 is TGTGCCAGCAGTTACCCGACGGGGGGGGGTCCAGATACGCAGTATTTT. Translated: CASSYPTGGGPDTQYF.